This TCR beta chain was captured in a study of T cells and Merkel cell carcinoma outcomes. Clones were sequenced by immunoSEQ multiplex PCR, and TCRdb holds only the in-frame ones, with some missing. The sample consists of 5,500 to 7,500 clones, about nine tenths of them appearing once. Notes on the study in general: Merkel cell carcinoma outcomes were reportedly predicted by repertoire and T-cell density.

This clone was detected only once. Its antigen is not known. Trimming left V 0 bases short and J 0 bases short, with 16 bases between. CDR3 size: 19 residues. Per the germline V gene, CDR1 is SGHRS and CDR2 is YFSETQ. Sequenced input: tumor tissue from Merkel cell carcinoma. The receptor was isolated from a human donor with Merkel cell carcinoma. This rearrangement joins TRBV5-1 to TRBJ2-6; D is unclear. This chain's CDR3 is CASSLGRRLTLSGANVLTF. CDR3 sequence (DNA): TGCGCCAGCAGCTTGGGACGTCGGCTAACCCTCTCTGGGGCCAACGTCCTGACTTTC.